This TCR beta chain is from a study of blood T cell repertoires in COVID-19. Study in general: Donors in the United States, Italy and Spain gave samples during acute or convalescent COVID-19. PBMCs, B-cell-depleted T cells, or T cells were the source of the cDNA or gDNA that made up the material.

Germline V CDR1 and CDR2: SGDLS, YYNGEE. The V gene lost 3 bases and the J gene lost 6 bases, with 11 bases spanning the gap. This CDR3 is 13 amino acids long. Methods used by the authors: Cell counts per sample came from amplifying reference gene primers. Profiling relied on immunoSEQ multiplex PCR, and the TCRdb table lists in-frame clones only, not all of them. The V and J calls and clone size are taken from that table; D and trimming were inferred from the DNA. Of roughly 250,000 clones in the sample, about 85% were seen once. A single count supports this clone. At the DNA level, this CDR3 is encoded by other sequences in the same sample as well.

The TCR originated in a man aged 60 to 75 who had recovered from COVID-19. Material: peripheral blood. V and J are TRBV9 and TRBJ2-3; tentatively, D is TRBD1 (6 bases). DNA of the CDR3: TGTGCCAGCAGCGCGGGTACAGGGGATACGCAGTATTTT. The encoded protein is CASSAGTGDTQYF.